This T cell receptor beta chain was captured in a study of T cell clonotyping in hematopoietic cell transplantation. Regarding the study as a whole: At the given depth, recipient repertoires were over 95% de novo clonotypes. Broader posttransplant TCR repertoire diversity was predicted by graft donor and pretransplant recipient Inverse Simpson Index values. Recipient TCR diversity dropped after transplant; expanded clonotypes rose from day 30 to 180.

Comment on this clone: Antigen unknown.

The CDR3 runs 15 residues. J gave up 3 bases and V 4 bases, and 4 bases lay outside the gene matches. Germline V lookup: CDR1 LGHNA, CDR2 YSLEER. Using immunoSEQ multiplex PCR, the repertoire was profiled, and TCRdb retains in-frame clones only, with some absent. This sample has roughly 11,000 clones, with roughly 89% found just once. This TCR came from an older female patient who had an allogeneic stem cell transplant from an unrelated donor, so the T cells may come from the graft donor. Some clones in this sample may be carry-over from other donors' samples. Sample: PBMCs, taken 100 days after allogeneic stem cell transplant. V usage is TRBV4-3 and J usage is TRBJ1-3; TRBD1 aligns across 9 bases. The CDR3 sequence is CASSLDRGYGNTIYF. CDR3 nucleotides: TGCGCCAGCAGCCTCGACAGGGGGTATGGAAACACCATATATTTT.